The 10 T cell receptor beta chains listed next were all sequenced from one sample in a study of shared clonotypes between healthy human individuals. Clones were sequenced by immunoSEQ multiplex PCR, and TCRdb holds only the in-frame ones, with some missing. The sample shows around 430,000 clones, about 76% of them seen only once. Sequencing input: PBMCs. These receptors came from a woman between 40 and 55 years old in good health. Some clones in this sample may be carry-over from other donors' samples.

About this clone: This specimen includes other DNA sequences encoding the same CDR3. The V call is TRBV28, the J call TRBJ2-7; D assignment may be TRBD1 or TRBD2 (5 bases each). The V gene lost 6 bases and the J gene lost 3 bases, with 9 bases spanning the gap. The CDR3 is made up of 12 amino acids. From germline, CDR1 is MDHEN and CDR2 SYDVKM. The chain's CDR3 is CASSLGGYEQYF. The CDR3 nucleotides read TGTGCCAGCAGCCTTGGGGGCTACGAGCAGTACTTC.

The gene calls are TRBV18 and TRBJ1-2; 8 bases match TRBD1. V gave up 3 bases and J gave up 3 bases; unmatched junction bases: 9. The germline CDR1 and CDR2 sequences are KGHSH and LQKENI. This CDR3 is built from 16 residues. As DNA, the CDR3 is TGTGCCAGCTCACCGGCGCTGGACAGGGTTGACTATGGCTACACCTTC. It codes for CASSPALDRVDYGYTF.

The chain employs TRBV28 and TRBJ2-7, with 8 bases lining up with TRBD2. The CDR3 is made up of 14 amino acids. In germline, CDR1 is MDHEN, CDR2 SYDVKM. V lost 3 bases and J lost 7; bases outside the gene matches: 8. The CDR3 here is CASSLRGLVGEQYF. DNA for the CDR3: TGTGCCAGCAGTTTGCGGGGACTAGTGGGGGAGCAGTACTTC.

The chain uses TRBV19 and TRBJ2-3, with unresolved D. CDR1 is LNHDA and CDR2 is SQIVND in the germline V gene (reference sequence). V was trimmed by 3 bases and J by 6 bases, leaving 13 bases between them. The CDR3 sequence is 14 residues long. In nucleotides, the CDR3 is TGTGCCAGTAGTATTGGCGAGAGAGGCGATACGCAGTATTTT. Amino acid sequence: CASSIGERGDTQYF.

The rearrangement links TRBV5-1 to TRBJ1-3, with D unresolved. The CDR3 loop spans 12 amino acids. V was cut by 0 bases and J by 4 bases, with 2 bases left in between. Germline V CDR1 and CDR2: SGHRS, YFSETQ. DNA for the CDR3: TGCGCCAGCAGCTTGGGAGGAAACACCATATATTTT. Translation: CASSLGGNTIYF. The full variable domain, with the rest looked up from reference TRBV5-1 and TRBJ1-3, is KAGVTQTPRYLIKTRGQQVTLSCSPISGHRSVSWYQQTPGQGLQFLFEYFSETQRNKGNFPGRFSGRQFSNSRSEMNVSTLELGDSALYLCASSLGGNTIYFGEGSWLTVV.

This clone was found once. V and J are TRBV6-5 and TRBJ1-4; no clear D. CDR1 and CDR2 (germline): MNHEY, SVGAGI. Trimming took 1 base from V and 0 from J, leaving 6 bases between them. This CDR3 has 15 residues. The CDR3 region is CASSYYRPTNEKLFF. CDR3 DNA: TGTGCCAGCAGTTACTACAGACCAACTAATGAAAAACTGTTTTTT.

This clone showed up many times. The chain recombines TRBV27 with TRBJ2-1, with a possible D match to TRBD2 (5 bases). Germline V CDR1 and CDR2: MNHEY, SMNVEV (reference sequence). Trimming removed 3 bases at V and 7 bases at J, with 13 bases between. The CDR3 has 14 amino acids. CDR3 in amino acids: CASSLLALGNEQFF. The CDR3 coding sequence is TGTGCCAGCAGTTTGCTAGCCCTAGGGAATGAGCAGTTCTTC.

The chain has TRBV7-2 and TRBJ1-1; 7 nucleotides line up with TRBD1. Germline CDR1 SGHTA, CDR2 FQGNSA. Germline trimming cut 5 bases from V and 5 bases from J; bases unmatched to any gene: 8. This CDR3 contains 14 residues. CDR3 in DNA: TGTGCCAGCAGCACCTTGGCAGGGGGGACTGAAGCTTTCTTT. Translated, it gives CASSTLAGGTEAFF.

The J gene is TRBJ2-3, the V gene TRBV30; D assignment may be TRBD1 or TRBD2 (5 bases each). The germline V and J ends were trimmed by 5 bases and 0 bases, with 15 bases remaining between them. In germline, CDR1 is GTSNPN, CDR2 SVGIG (reference sequence). The CDR3 spans 15 residues. This CDR3 reads CAWAEGSSSTDTQYF. The CDR3 nucleotides read TGTGCCTGGGCCGAGGGGAGTAGTAGCACAGATACGCAGTATTTT.

The chain recombines TRBV29-1 with TRBJ2-1; no clear D. Germline V gene sequence: CDR1 SQVTM, CDR2 ANQGSEA. Trimming took 6 bases from V and 8 from J, leaving 11 bases between them. The CDR3 consists of 11 residues. CDR3 nucleotide sequence: TGCAGCGTACATAGAGTCCATGAGCAGTTCTTC. Encoded protein: CSVHRVHEQFF.